This T cell receptor beta chain emerged from a study of OX40 agonist ivuxolimab in advanced cancers. This clone has just one count. The antigen remains unidentified. Germline assignment: CDR1 WSHSY and CDR2 SAAADI. The CDR3 spans 18 residues. The ends lost 5 bases at V and 4 bases at J; junction bases unmatched: 11. Study-wide results and caveats: Compared with CD4+, CD8+ T cells on average had more expanded clones.

The table came from immunoSEQ multiplex PCR; TCRdb's copy has only in-frame clones and leaves some out. The sample holds fewer than 80,000 clones, roughly 86% seen once. Sample: CD4+ or CD8+ T cells sorted from blood, taken in a trial of the OX40 agonist ivuxolimab. This receptor was taken from an adult with an advanced solid tumor such as melanoma, head and neck, liver or kidney cancer. The J gene is TRBJ2-2, the V gene TRBV10-2; 12 bases fit TRBD1. The DNA for the CDR3 is TGCGCCAGCAGTCTAGAGGGACAGGGGGCGAGACCCACCGGGGAGCTGTTTTTT. It encodes CASSLEGQGARPTGELFF.